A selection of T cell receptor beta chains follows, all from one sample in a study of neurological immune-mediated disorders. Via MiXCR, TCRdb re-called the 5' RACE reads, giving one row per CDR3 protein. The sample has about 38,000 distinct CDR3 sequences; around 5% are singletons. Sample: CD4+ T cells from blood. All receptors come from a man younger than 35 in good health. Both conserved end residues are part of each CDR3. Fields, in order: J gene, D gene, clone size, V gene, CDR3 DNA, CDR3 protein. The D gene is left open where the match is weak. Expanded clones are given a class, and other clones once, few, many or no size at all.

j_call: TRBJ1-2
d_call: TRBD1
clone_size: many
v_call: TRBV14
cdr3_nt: TGTGCCAGCAGCCCGCAGGGGGGGTATGGCTACACCTTC
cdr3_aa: CASSPQGGYGYTF

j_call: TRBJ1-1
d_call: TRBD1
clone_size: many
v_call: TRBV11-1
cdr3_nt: TGTGCCAGCAGAGGGACAGGGAACACTGAAGCTTTCTTT
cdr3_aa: CASRGTGNTEAFF

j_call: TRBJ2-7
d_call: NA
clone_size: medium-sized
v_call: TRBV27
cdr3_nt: TGTGCCAGCAGTTCCAGTACAGATTCCTACGAGCAGTACTTC
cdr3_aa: CASSSSTDSYEQYF

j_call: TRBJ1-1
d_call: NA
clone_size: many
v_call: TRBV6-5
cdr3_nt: TGTGCCAGCAGTTACTCGGGTCCGGAGTGGGGGAACACTGAAGCTTTCTTT
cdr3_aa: CASSYSGPEWGNTEAFF

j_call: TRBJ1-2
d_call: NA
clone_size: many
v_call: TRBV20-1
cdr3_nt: TGCAGTGCTAGTGTAGGGGGCTATGGCTACACCTTC
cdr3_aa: CSASVGGYGYTF

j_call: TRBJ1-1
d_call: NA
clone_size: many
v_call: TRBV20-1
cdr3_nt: TGCAGTGCTCCAACTTCGGCCGAAACAGAAGCTTTCTTT
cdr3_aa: CSAPTSAETEAFF

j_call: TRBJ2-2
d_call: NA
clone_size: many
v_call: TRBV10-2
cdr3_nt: TGCGCCAGCAGTGAGTCTCAGGGGACCATCACCGGGGAGCTGTTTTTT
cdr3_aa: CASSESQGTITGELFF

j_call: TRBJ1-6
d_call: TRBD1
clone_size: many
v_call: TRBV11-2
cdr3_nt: TGTGCCAGCAGCCCGAGGACAGGGGGCTATTCACCCCTCCACTTT
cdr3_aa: CASSPRTGGYSPLHF

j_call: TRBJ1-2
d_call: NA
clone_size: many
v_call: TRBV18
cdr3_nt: TGTGCCAGCTCACCTAAGGTCGCCTCCTATGGCTACACCTTC
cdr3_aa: CASSPKVASYGYTF

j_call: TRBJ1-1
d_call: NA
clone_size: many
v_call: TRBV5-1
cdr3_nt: TGCGCCAGCAGTCTGTCGGCCGGAATAGCTTTCTTT
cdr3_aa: CASSLSAGIAFF

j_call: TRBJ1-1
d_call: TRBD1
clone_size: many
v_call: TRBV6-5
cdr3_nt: TGTGCCAGCAGTCGGACAGGGTGGGGCACTGAAGCTTTCTTT
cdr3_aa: CASSRTGWGTEAFF

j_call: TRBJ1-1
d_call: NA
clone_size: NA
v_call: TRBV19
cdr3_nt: TGTGCCAGTAGGGAACGGCTTGAAGCTTTCTTT
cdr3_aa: CASRERLEAFF

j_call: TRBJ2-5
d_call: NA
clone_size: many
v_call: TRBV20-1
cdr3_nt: TGCAGTGCTAGTAGCCAGGGGGGGAGGGAGACCCAGTACTTC
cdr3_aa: CSASSQGGRETQYF

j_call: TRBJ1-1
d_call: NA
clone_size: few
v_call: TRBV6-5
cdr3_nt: TGTGCCAGCAGTTACTTGGGGGGATTGGAAGCTTTCTTT
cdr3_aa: CASSYLGGLEAFF

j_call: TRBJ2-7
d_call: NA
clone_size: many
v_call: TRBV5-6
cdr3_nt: TGTGCCAGCAGCTTTGTCAGAACCCACTACGAGCAGTACTTC
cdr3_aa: CASSFVRTHYEQYF

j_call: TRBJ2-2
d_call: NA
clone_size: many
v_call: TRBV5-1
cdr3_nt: TGCGCCAGCAGCTTGGTGGTCGGGGCTGGAGGCGGGGAGCTGTTTTTT
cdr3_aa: CASSLVVGAGGGELFF

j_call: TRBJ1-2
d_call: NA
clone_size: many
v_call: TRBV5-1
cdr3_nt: TGCGCCAGCAGCTTGGTGGTAGGGTTCTATGGCTACACCTTC
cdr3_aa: CASSLVVGFYGYTF

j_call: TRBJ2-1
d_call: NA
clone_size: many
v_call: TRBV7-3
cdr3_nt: TGTGCCAGCAGCCCCGGTGGGGGACATAGAGGCAATGAGCAGTTCTTC
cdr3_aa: CASSPGGGHRGNEQFF

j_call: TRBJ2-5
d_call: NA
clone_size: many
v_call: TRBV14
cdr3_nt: TGTGCCAGCAGCCCCCTATCGGGACAAGGGCAAGAGACCCAGTACTTC
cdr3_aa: CASSPLSGQGQETQYF

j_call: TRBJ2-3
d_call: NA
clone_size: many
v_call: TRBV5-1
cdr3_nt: TGCGCCAGCAGCGATACTAGCACAGATACGCAGTATTTT
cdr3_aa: CASSDTSTDTQYF

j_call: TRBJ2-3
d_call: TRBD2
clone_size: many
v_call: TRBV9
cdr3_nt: TGTGCCAGCAGCGTAGGGGGACTAGGTATCCCAGATACGCAGTATTTT
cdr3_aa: CASSVGGLGIPDTQYF

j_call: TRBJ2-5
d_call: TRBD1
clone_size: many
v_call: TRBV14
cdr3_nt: TGTGCCAGCAGCCTCGGGGACAGGGGGGACGAGACCCAGTACTTC
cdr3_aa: CASSLGDRGDETQYF

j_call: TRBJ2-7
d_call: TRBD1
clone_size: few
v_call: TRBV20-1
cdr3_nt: TGCAGTGCCCCCGACAGGGGGCGATCCTACGAGCAGTACTTC
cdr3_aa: CSAPDRGRSYEQYF

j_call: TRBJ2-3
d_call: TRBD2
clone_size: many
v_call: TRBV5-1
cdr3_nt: TGCGCCAGCAGGCCTCTAGCGGCTGCCCCAGATACGCAGTATTTT
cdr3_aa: CASRPLAAAPDTQYF

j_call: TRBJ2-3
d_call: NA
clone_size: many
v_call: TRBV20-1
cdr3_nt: TGCAGTGCTAGAGATAGCCAACAAGGCACAGATACGCAGTATTTT
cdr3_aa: CSARDSQQGTDTQYF

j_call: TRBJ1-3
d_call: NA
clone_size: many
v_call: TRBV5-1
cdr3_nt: TGCGCCAGCAGCTCAAACACACAAGGGGACACCATATATTTT
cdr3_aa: CASSSNTQGDTIYF

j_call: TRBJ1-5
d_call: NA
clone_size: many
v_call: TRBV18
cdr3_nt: TGTGCCAGCTCACAGGGGATTAGCAATCAGCCCCAGCATTTT
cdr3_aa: CASSQGISNQPQHF

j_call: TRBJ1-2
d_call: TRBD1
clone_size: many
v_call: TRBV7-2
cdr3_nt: TGTGCCAGCAGCTGGGGACAGGGGAATAAAGGCTACACCTTC
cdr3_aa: CASSWGQGNKGYTF

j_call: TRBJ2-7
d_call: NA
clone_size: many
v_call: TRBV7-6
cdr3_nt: TGTGCCAGCAGCTTAGAGGCAGGGGTGACCTACGAGCAGTACTTC
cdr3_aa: CASSLEAGVTYEQYF

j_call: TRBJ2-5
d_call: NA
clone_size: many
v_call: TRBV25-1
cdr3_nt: TGTGCCAGCGGGCCGGCAGGGGCATCGGAAGCCCAGTACTTC
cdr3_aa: CASGPAGASEAQYF

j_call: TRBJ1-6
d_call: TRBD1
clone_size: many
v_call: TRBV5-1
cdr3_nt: TGCGCCAGCAGCAAAGAACAGGGGGCGGTTAATTCACCCCTCCACTTT
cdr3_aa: CASSKEQGAVNSPLHF

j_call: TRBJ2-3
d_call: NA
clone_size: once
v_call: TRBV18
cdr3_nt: TGTGCCAGCTCACCACTGGAGGGGGCAAGGGATACGCAGTATTTT
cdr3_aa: CASSPLEGARDTQYF

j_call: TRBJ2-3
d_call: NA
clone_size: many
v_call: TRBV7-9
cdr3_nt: TGTGCCAGCAGCCTCTTCGCGGGGGCCGGGGATACGCAGTATTTT
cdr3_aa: CASSLFAGAGDTQYF

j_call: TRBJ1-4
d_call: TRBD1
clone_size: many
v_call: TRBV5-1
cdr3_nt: TGCGCCAGCAGCTCAAATACAGGGGTCCAGGGTGAAAAACTGTTTTTT
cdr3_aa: CASSSNTGVQGEKLFF

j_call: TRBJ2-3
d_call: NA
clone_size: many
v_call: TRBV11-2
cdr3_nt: TGTGCCAGCAGCTTTAGGTCCCCAGATACGCAGTATTTT
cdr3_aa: CASSFRSPDTQYF

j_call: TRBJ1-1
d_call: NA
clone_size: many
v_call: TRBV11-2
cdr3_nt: TGTGCCAGCAGCTTTTCCCCTGGGGACACTGAAGCTTTCTTT
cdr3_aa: CASSFSPGDTEAFF

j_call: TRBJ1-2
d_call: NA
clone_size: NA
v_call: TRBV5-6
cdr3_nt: TGTGCCAGCAGCTTCCCGGGACTCTATGGCTACACCTTC
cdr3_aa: CASSFPGLYGYTF

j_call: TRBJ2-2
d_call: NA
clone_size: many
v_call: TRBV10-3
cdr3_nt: TGTGCCATCAGTTCTCAGGGGCGATCAAACACCGGGGAGCTGTTTTTT
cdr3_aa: CAISSQGRSNTGELFF

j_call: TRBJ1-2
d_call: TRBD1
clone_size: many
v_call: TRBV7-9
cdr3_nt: TGTGCCAGCAGCCTAGGGACAGCCTATGGCTACACCTTC
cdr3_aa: CASSLGTAYGYTF

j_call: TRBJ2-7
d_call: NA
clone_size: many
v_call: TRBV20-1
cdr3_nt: TGCAGTGCTAGAGTGTCCGGGGTGGGGGCCTACGAGCAGTACTTC
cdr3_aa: CSARVSGVGAYEQYF

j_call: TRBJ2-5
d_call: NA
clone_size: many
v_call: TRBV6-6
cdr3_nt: TGTGCCAGCAGCCAGGGGTTCGGGGAGACCCAGTACTTC
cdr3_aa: CASSQGFGETQYF

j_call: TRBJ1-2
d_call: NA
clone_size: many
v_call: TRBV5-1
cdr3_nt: TGCGCCAGCACCCCGTCGAGGGACCGCGGCTACACCTTC
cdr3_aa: CASTPSRDRGYTF

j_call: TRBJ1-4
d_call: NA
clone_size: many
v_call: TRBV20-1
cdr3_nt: TGCAGTGCCCTCGGGGCGAATAATGAAAAACTGTTTTTT
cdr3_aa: CSALGANNEKLFF

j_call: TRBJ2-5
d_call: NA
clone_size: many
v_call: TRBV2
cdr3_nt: TGTGCCAGCACCTTACGGCGGGGCTCAGGGACCCAGTACTTC
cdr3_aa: CASTLRRGSGTQYF

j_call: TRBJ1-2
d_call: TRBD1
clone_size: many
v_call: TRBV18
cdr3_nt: TGTGCCAGCTCACCCGCGGGGACAGGGGGAAGTCGTGGCTACACCTTC
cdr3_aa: CASSPAGTGGSRGYTF

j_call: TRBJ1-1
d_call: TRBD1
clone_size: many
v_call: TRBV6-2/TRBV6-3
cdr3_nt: TGTGCCAGCAGATCAGCCACAGGGGGCAAAGGCACTGAAGCTTTCTTT
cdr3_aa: CASRSATGGKGTEAFF

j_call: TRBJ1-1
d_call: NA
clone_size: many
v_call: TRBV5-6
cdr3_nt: TGTGCCAGCAGCGGGGACACCTTGAACACTGAAGCTTTCTTT
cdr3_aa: CASSGDTLNTEAFF

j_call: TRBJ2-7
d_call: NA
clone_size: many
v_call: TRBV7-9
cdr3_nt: TGTGCCAGCAGCTTATGGTCAGTCAGCTCCTACGAGCAGTACTTC
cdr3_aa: CASSLWSVSSYEQYF

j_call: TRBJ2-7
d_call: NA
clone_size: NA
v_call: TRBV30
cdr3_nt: TGTGCCTGGTGTAGGGGGGGATCCTACGAGCAGTACTTC
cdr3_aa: CAWCRGGSYEQYF

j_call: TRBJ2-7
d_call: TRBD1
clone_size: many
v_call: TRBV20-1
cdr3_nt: TGCAGTGCTAGATCCGACAGGGACGGATCCTACGAGCAGTACTTC
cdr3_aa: CSARSDRDGSYEQYF

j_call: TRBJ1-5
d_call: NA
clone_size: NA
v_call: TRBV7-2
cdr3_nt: TGTGCCAGCAGCCTCCTTCTCGGGATAAGCAATCAGCCCCAGCATTTT
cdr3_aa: CASSLLLGISNQPQHF

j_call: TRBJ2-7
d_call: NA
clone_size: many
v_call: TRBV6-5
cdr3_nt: TGTGCCAGCAGTTACGGGCGGGCCTACGAGCAGTACTTC
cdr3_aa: CASSYGRAYEQYF

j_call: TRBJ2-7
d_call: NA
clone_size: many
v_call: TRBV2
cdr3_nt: TGTGCCAGCAGTGTAGGCAGAGATTACGAGCAGTACTTC
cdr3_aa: CASSVGRDYEQYF

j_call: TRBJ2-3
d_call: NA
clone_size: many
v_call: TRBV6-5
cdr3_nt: TGTGCCAGCAGTTACTCGAACAGGGTATGGGCAGATACGCAGTATTTT
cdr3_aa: CASSYSNRVWADTQYF

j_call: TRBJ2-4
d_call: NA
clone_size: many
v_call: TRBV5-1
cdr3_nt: TGCGCCAGCAGCTTAGAATCAAATATACAGGGATTCGGAGCCAAAAACATTCAGTACTTC
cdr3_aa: CASSLESNIQGFGAKNIQYF

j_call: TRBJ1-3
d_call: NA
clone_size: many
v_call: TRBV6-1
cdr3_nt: TGTGCCAGCAGTGGTTTAACAGGAAACTCTGGAAACACCATATATTTT
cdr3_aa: CASSGLTGNSGNTIYF

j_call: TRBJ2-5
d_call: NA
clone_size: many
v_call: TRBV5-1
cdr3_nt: TGCGCCAGCAGCTTGGCCGCAGGGGTAGAGACCCAGTACTTC
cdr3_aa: CASSLAAGVETQYF

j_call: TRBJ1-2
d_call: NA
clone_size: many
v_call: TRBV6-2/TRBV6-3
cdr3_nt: TGTGCCACCCTCGACAGGACGAACAACTATGGCTACACCTTC
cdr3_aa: CATLDRTNNYGYTF

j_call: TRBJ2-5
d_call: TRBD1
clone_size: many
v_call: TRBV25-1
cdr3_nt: TGTGCCAGCAGTGAATATGGGACAGAACAAGAGACCCAGTACTTC
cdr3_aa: CASSEYGTEQETQYF

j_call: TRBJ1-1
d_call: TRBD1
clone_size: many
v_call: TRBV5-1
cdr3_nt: TGCGCCAGCAGCAAAAGCGGGACAGGGGGCACGGGCACTGAAGCTTTCTTT
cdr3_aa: CASSKSGTGGTGTEAFF